This passage covers 8 T cell receptor beta chains from one sample sequenced in a study of blood T cell repertoires in COVID-19. Only in-frame clones appear in the TCRdb table, and some are missing; sequencing was by immunoSEQ multiplex PCR. Of about 86,000 clones in the sample, roughly three quarters were seen once. The sequencing sample was made of peripheral blood. The receptor source for this set is a man aged 65 to 85 with acute or convalescent COVID-19.

This clone was seen a few times. V usage is TRBV28 and J usage is TRBJ2-7, with a weak D call TRBD2 (7 bases). The CDR3 spans 16 residues. The V and J ends lost 1 base and 6 bases respectively, with 19 bases between them. Germline V gene data show CDR1 as MDHEN and CDR2 as SYDVKM. CDR3: CASSLSGTGRESEQYV. CDR3 sequence (DNA): TGTGCCAGCAGTTTATCGGGCACAGGGAGGGAGAGCGAGCAGTACGTC.

V gene TRBV6-5 combines with J gene TRBJ2-3; 9 nucleotides agree with TRBD1. The CDR3 runs to 14 residues. V shed 6 bases and J 4 bases; nucleotides not matched to a gene: 5. Germline V lookup: CDR1 MNHEY, CDR2 SVGAGI. CDR3 bases: TGTGCCAGCAGAACAGGGGGCAGCGCAGATACGCAGTATTTT. It is translated as CASRTGGSADTQYF.

The chain couples TRBV5-1 to TRBJ1-2; 9 bases are a match to TRBD1. Germline assignment: CDR1 SGHRS and CDR2 YFSETQ. This CDR3 spans 14 amino acids. With 0 bases clipped from V and 7 bases from J, the junction kept 4 bases outside the gene matches. DNA of the CDR3: TGCGCCAGCAGCTTGGCCACAGGGGGCTCTGGCTACACCTTC. This encodes CASSLATGGSGYTF.

The chain has TRBV3-1 (or the pseudogene TRBV3-2) and TRBJ2-5; no definite D call. Between the trimmed V and J ends, which lost 1 base and 2 bases, there was a span of 5 bases. Germline CDR1 is LGHDT and CDR2 is YNNKEL (reference sequence). The CDR3 runs to 13 residues. The CDR3 loop reads CASSQARQETQYF. The CDR3 nucleotides are TGTGCCAGCAGCCAAGCACGGCAAGAGACCCAGTACTTC.

This chain joins TRBV6-1 and TRBJ1-5; the D is unclear. The V end lost 0 bases, the J end lost 7 bases, and 13 bases lay between the germline ends. From germline, CDR1 is MNHNS and CDR2 SASEGT. This CDR3 has 15 residues. This CDR3 is CASSEASVPRQPQHF. CDR3 in DNA: TGTGCCAGCAGTGAAGCGTCGGTCCCCCGACAGCCCCAGCATTTT.

This sequence joins TRBV10-3 and TRBJ1-6; D possibly corresponds to TRBD1 (5 bases). This CDR3 contains 13 residues. Looked up from germline, CDR1 is ENHRY and CDR2 is SYGVKD. V was trimmed by 4 bases and J by 6 bases, leaving 7 bases between them. This chain's CDR3 is CAISADSNSPLHF. The CDR3 DNA is TGTGCCATCAGTGCCGACAGTAATTCACCCCTCCACTTT.

The chain recombines TRBV7-6 with TRBJ2-2; 12 bases line up with TRBD2. V trimming: 5 bases; J trimming: 5 bases; junction bases outside the gene matches: 6. The germline V gene encodes CDR1 SGHVS and CDR2 FNYEAQ. The CDR3 runs 16 residues. CDR3 loop: CASSPRTSGNTGELFF. Written as DNA, the CDR3 is TGTGCCAGCAGCCCCCGGACTAGCGGGAATACCGGGGAGCTGTTTTTT.

The chain has TRBV15 and TRBJ1-5, with D possibly being TRBD1 (6 bases). This CDR3 region has 15 residues. Per the germline V gene, CDR1 is LNHNV and CDR2 is YYDKDF (reference sequence). V was pared by 4 bases and J by 0 bases, with 10 bases between. This chain's CDR3 is CATSIGGASNQPQHF. The CDR3 bases are TGTGCCACCAGCATAGGGGGGGCTAGCAATCAGCCCCAGCATTTT.